This T cell receptor beta chain was identified in a study of T cells expressing NK-cell markers. The CDR3 length is 13 residues. CDR1 is MNHEY and CDR2 is SMNVEV in the germline V gene (reference sequence). TCRdb reanalyzed the 5' RACE reads, giving one entry per CDR3 protein sequence and no DNA. Found here are some 410,000 distinct CDR3 sequences; the top ten clones hold about 7.3%. V and J are TRBV27 and TRBJ2-1. Material for sequencing was blood T cells: a sorted CD56 or NKG2C T cell subset, CD4+ or CD8+ T cells, or bulk PBMC T cells (not recorded which). The TCR was taken from a woman aged 18 to 75 in good health. The CDR3 sequence: CASSLYYANEQFF.